This TCR beta chain came from a study of T cell repertoires in aging, cancer and after chemotherapy (dated by TCRdb to between 2018 and 2020). For the study in its entirety: Donors were distributed across six age groups ranging from 30 or younger to 70 or older, with at least three individuals included per group. The full dataset contained around 10 million TCR reads. In the hematological group, paired pre- and post-chemotherapy samples were obtained from chronic lymphocytic leukemia patients treated with fludarabine- or bendamustine-based regimens. Peripheral blood TCR beta repertoires from healthy donors and cancer patients were profiled to examine immunoaging and T cell reconstitution after chemotherapy. The cohort comprised 218 cancer patients, 94 with hematological and approximately 120 with solid cancers, plus 95 healthy donors as a reference group. Overall results and qualifications from the work: Hematological cancer patients had lymphoid organ infiltration, which may itself impair thymic emigration or peripheral T cell expansion. According to the authors, the repertoire data do not allow conclusions to be drawn about immunological memory after chemotherapy. In both cancer cohorts, median generation probability rose over the chemotherapy interval, which suggests that the repertoire was reconstituted through rebound thymic output. Significantly lower blood TCR diversity and higher clonality were observed in untreated patients with hematological or solid cancers than in age-matched healthy donors. In healthy donors, the decline in TCR diversity with age was mainly explained by loss of richness, whereas in cancer patients loss of evenness was also found to contribute.

This clonotype is classified as medium-sized (0.01 to 0.1%). Its target antigen remains unknown. The sample holds no much larger clone one base away, and base qualities are not on file. TCR beta rearrangements were amplified from genomic DNA isolated from peripheral blood, not from sorted cells or RNA. Including the terminal cysteine and phenylalanine, the CDR3 comprises 15 residues. Only CDR3 DNA is held: 45 bases, read in frame from base 1. Trimming costs V 4 bases and J 1 base, and their ends lie 12 bases apart. Based on the germline V gene, the CDR1 and CDR2 sequences are MNHEY and SVGAGI. Rearranged TRB sequences spanning V, D and J segments were amplified by multiplex touch-down PCR using a mixed TRB-A/B primer pool. Illumina adapters and sample indices were attached to the amplicons through two consecutive PCR reactions run with Phusion HS II polymerase. The amplicons were purified from gel with the NucleoSpin Gel and PCR Clean-up kit and then assessed with Qubit and an Agilent 2100 Bioanalyzer. Libraries were sequenced on an Illumina MiSeq using 600-cycle, single-indexed, paired-end runs. As for how the authors treated the data: Processing of the TRB sequences was carried out with MiXCR versions 2.12 and 3.0.5. Each unique CDR3 nucleotide sequence counted as one clone, and only productive sequences with at least two reads were retained. The repertoire metrics were Shannon diversity, evenness, clonality (calculated as one minus evenness), and diversity profiles parameterized by alpha from 0 to 5. The IGoR algorithm was used to calculate generation probabilities for clones in the paired samples taken before and after chemotherapy. TCRdb reprocessed the public reads (quality trimming at Q25 with fastp, clone calling with MiXCR) and kept in-frame beta chains. Rows matching on CDR3 protein sequence are summarized as one entry with the most common DNA and genes. Clone size and V and J calls follow TCRdb, not the original study. Here the sample has about 6,100 distinct CDR3 sequences; under 35% occur a single time. About 30% of the sample goes to the ten largest clones.

The specimen was blood. Recombination connected TRBV6-5 to TRBJ2-3; a tentative D call is TRBD2 (6 bases match). The TCR comes from a human donor with a blood cancer. CDR3 reads: CASSLTWEGTDTQYF. The sequenced DNA: TGTGCCAGCAGTTTAACATGGGAGGGCACAGATACGCAGTATTTT.